This TCR beta chain was sequenced for a study of T cell responses to AZD1222 COVID-19 vaccine. The assay was immunoSEQ multiplex PCR, and TCRdb's table has in-frame clones only and misses some. The sample shows about 89,000 clones, roughly 90% of them seen only once. Germline V gene data show CDR1 as SEHNR and CDR2 as FQNEAQ (reference sequence). V shed 5 bases and J shed 1 base, with 15 bases lying between them. This CDR3 contains 17 residues. Material: peripheral blood, obtained 28 days after the second AZD1222 dose. This chain links TRBV7-9 with TRBJ1-6; D unresolved. This TCR came from an adult who received the AZD1222 COVID-19 vaccine. CDR3 loop: CASSRRFGESYNSPLHF. CDR3 nucleotide sequence: TGTGCCAGCAGCCGCCGATTTGGGGAGTCCTATAATTCACCCCTCCACTTT.